This TCR beta chain was identified during a study of cytomegalovirus exposure and HLA in healthy donors. Turning to the study itself: Unique TCRs numbering some 80 million, obtained from HLA-typed donors, made up an early data release.

Study-wide results and limits: Another analysis was done later, and it associated approximately 17,000 TCR beta sequences with HLA alleles at 0.05 false discovery rate. The authors later found HLA-associated TCR beta chains more clonally expanded than equally common others.

About this clone: Its antigen is not known.

V lost 5 bases to trimming and J lost 4 bases; unmatched junction nucleotides: 10. The CDR3 is 15 residues long. Germline V CDR1 and CDR2: MGHDK, SYGVNS. It was with 60 Vbeta and 13 Jbeta primers that the PCR ran. Authors' analysis steps: As a later analysis found, there were approximately 80 million unique TCR beta chains, of which some 9.9 million were shared. Sequencing used immunoSEQ multiplex PCR; TCRdb keeps in-frame clones, though not all of them. That table gives V, J and clone size, and the DNA gave D and trimming. The table lists about 120,000 clones, approximately 78% of them singletons. Sequencing was performed on PBMCs. The sequence was collected from a man in his forties or fifties in good health and CMV-seronegative. The chain recombines TRBV25-1 with TRBJ1-1; 7 bases align to TRBD1. The CDR3 DNA is TGTGCCAGCAGTCCCTGGACAGGCTTGGGCACTGAAGCTTTCTTT. It yields the protein CASSPWTGLGTEAFF.